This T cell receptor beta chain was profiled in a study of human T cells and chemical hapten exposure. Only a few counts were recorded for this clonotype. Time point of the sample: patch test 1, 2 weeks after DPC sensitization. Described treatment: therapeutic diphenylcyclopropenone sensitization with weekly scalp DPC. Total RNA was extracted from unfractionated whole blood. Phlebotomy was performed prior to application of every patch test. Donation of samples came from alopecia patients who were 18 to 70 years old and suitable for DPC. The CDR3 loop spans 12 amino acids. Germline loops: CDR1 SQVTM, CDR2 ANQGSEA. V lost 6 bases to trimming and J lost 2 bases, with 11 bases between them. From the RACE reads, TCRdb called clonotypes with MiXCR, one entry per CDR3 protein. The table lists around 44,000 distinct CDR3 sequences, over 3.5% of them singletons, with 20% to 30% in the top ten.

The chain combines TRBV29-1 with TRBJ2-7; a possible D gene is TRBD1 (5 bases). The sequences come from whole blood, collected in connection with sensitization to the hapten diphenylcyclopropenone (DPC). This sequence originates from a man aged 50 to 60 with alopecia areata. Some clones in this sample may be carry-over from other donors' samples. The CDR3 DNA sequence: TGCAGCGTCCCCAAGACAGCCTACGAGCAGTACTTC. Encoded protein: CSVPKTAYEQYF.